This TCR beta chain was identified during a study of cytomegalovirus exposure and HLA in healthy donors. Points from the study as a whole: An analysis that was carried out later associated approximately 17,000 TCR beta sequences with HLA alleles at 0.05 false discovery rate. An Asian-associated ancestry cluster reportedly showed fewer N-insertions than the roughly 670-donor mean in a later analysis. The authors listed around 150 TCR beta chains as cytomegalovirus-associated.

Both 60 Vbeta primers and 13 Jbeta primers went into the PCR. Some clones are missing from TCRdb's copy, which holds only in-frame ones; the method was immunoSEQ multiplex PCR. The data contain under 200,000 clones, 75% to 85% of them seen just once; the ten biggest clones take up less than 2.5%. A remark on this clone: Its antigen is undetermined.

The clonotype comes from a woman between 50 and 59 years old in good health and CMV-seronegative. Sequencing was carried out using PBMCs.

The CDR3 region has the DNA TGTGCCAGCAGCTCTCAGCCGGGACTAGCATTAGATACGCAGTATTTT. Its translation: CASSSQPGLALDTQYF. The chain is built from TRBV9 and TRBJ2-3; TRBD2 agrees at 9 bases. The CDR3 spans 16 residues. Germline trimming cut 4 bases from V and 5 bases from J; bases unmatched to any gene: 11. CDR1 and CDR2 from the germline V gene are SGDLS and YYNGEE.